The clone carrying this T cell receptor (beta chain) was recorded a few times. From germline, CDR1 is SGHVS and CDR2 FQNEAQ. Trimming shortened V by 5 bases and J by 1 base, and 11 bases separated the two germline ends. The length of the CDR3 is 14 residues. These data come from a study of blood T cell repertoires in COVID-19. As processed by the authors: Estimation of nucleated cell counts was performed using reference gene primer amplification. The protocol was immunoSEQ multiplex PCR, while the TCRdb copy is restricted to in-frame clones and leaves out a portion. V, J and clone size derive from that table, while D and trimming were established from the DNA sequence. Of about 59,000 clones in the sample, roughly 87% are singletons; the top ten hold about 5.1%.

This sequence originates from an elderly man in a cohort sampled during active COVID-19. Sequencing input: peripheral blood. The chain employs TRBV7-8 and TRBJ1-1; no clear D gene. CDR3 loop: CASSQQLKNTEAFF. DNA of the CDR3: TGTGCCAGCAGCCAACAGTTAAAGAACACTGAAGCTTTCTTT.